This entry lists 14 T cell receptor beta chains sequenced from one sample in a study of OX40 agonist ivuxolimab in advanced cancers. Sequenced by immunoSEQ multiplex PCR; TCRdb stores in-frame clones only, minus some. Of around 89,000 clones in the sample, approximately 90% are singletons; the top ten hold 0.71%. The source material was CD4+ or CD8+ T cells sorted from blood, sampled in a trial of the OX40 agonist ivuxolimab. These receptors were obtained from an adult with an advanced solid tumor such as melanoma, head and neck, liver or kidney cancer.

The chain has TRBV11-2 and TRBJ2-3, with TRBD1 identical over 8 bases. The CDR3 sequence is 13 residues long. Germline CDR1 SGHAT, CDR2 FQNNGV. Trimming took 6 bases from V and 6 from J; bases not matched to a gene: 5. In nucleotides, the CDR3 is TGTGCCAGCAGATCCACAGGGGGGGATACGCAGTATTTT. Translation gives CASRSTGGDTQYF.

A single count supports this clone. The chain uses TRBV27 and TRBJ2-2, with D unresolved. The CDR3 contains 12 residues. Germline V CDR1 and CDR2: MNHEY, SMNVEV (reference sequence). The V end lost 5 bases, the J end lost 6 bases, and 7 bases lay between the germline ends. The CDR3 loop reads CASSPLSGELFF. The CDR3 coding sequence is TGTGCCAGCAGTCCCCTCTCCGGGGAGCTGTTTTTT.

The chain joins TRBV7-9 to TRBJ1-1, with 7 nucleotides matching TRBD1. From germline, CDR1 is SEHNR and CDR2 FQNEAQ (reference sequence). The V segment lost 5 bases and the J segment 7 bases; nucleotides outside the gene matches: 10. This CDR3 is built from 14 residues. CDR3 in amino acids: CASSPLGQSDEAFF. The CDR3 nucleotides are TGTGCCAGCAGCCCTCTGGGACAGTCGGATGAAGCTTTCTTT.

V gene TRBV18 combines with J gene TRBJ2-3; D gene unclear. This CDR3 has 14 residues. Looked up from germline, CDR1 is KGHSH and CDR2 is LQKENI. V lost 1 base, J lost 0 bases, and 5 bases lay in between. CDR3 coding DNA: TGTGCCAGCTCACCACAGGAAAGCACAGATACGCAGTATTTT. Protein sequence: CASSPQESTDTQYF.

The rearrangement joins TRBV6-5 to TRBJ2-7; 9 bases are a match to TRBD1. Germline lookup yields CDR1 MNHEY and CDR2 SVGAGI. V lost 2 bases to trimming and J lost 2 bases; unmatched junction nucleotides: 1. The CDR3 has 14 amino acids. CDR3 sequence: CASSYGTGTYEQYF. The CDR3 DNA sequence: TGTGCCAGCAGTTACGGGACAGGGACCTACGAGCAGTACTTC.

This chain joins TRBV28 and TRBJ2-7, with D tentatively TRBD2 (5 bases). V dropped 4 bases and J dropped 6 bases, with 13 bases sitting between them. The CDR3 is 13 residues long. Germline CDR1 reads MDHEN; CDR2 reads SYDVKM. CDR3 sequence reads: CASSYPLEGEQYF. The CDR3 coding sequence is TGTGCCAGCAGTTACCCCCTAGAGGGCGAGCAGTACTTC.

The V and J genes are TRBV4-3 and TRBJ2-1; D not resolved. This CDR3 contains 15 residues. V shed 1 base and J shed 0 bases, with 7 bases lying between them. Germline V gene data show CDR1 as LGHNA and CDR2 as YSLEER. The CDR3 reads CASSQAAVSYNEQFF. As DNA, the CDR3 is TGCGCCAGCAGCCAAGCGGCGGTCTCCTACAATGAGCAGTTCTTC.

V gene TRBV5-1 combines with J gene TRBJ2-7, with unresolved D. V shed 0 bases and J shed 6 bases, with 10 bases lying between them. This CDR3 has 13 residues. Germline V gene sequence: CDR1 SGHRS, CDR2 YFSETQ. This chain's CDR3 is CASSLGALGEQYF. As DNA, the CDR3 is TGCGCCAGCAGCTTGGGGGCCCTCGGCGAGCAGTACTTC.

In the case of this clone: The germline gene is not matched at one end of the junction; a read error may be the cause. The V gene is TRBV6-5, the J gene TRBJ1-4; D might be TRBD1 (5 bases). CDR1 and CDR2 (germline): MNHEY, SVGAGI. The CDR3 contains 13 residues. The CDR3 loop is CASRPLTLQVLSF. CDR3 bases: TGTGCCAGCAGACCTCTAACTTTACAGGTCCTTAGTTTT.

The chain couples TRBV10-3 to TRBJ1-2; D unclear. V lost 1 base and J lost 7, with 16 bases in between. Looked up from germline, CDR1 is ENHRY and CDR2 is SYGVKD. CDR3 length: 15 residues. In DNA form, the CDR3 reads TGTGCCATCAGTGAGTTGCAGAAGGGTCTAGGTGGCTACACCTTC. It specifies CAISELQKGLGGYTF.

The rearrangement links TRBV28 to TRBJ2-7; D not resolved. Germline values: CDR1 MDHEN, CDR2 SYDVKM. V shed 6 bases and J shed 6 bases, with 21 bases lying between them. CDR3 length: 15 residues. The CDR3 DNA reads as TGTGCCAGCAGGGTTCTAGGAGACCCGACACCCGAGCAGTACTTC. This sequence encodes CASRVLGDPTPEQYF.

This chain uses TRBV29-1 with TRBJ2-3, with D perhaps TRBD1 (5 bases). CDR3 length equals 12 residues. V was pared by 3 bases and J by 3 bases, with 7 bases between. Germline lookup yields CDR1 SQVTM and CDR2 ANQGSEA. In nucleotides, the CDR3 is TGCAGCGTTGATCAGGGTACAGATACGCAGTATTTT. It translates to CSVDQGTDTQYF.

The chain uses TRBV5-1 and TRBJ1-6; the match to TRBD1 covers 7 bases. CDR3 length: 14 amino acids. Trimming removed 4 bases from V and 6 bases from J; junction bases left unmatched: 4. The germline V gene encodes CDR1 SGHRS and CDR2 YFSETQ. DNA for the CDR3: TGCGCCAGCAGCGCGGGACAGCCTAATTCACCCCTCCACTTT. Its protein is CASSAGQPNSPLHF.

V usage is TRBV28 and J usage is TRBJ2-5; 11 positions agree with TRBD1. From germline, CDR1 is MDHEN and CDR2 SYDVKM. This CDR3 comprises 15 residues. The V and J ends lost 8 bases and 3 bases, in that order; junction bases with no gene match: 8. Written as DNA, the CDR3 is TGTGCCAGCCGCCGTCCGGGACAGGGGGAAGAGACCCAGTACTTC. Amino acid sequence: CASRRPGQGEETQYF.